This T cell receptor (beta chain) was captured by sequencing in a study of cytomegalovirus exposure and HLA in healthy donors (dated by TCRdb to 2015 to 2018). For the wider study: An earlier analysis of approximately 640 of the donors reported about 250 Gb of sequence data and roughly 110 million unique TCR beta sequences from roughly 200 million T cells. High-throughput TCR immunosequencing, statistical association of individual TCRs with disease status, and machine learning were combined to predict cytomegalovirus infection status. A later genetic analysis took genome-wide SNP genotypes for about three fifths of the 666 donors and used that subset as a discovery cohort. The T cell repertoires of around 670 subjects were profiled by immunosequencing and related to cytomegalovirus serostatus. A handful of DR-DQ haplotypes were handled as single units for association and clustering because linkage in the cohort was strong. Typing coverage varied by locus: roughly 629-640 donors for A, B, C, DRB1 and DQB1; approximately 500 for DQA1; over 600 for DPA1; around 490 for DPB1. In an earlier analysis of over 550 of the donors, high-throughput TCR beta sequencing was used to judge whether each TCR beta V gene segment behaved as functional or pseudogenic. A separate validation cohort of 100 to 150 different subjects was used in addition to the approximately 610-subject first cohort. Approximately 300 gigabases of sequencing data and tens of millions of unique TCR sequences were included in an early release covering 550 to 650 HLA-typed donors. Alongside the repertoire data, information on donor age, sex, ethnicity and CMV serostatus was compiled. To study patterns of TCR occurrence, a later analysis re-analyzed previously published TCR beta repertoires from 666 donors and added high-resolution HLA genotyping. Every repertoire in the discovery cohort had been generated on one and the same sequencing platform. Of the roughly 400 genotyped donors, 75% to 85% were placed in the genetic ancestry cluster associated with self-reported Caucasian donors. The aim of the study was to test whether cataloging public T cell receptors could identify signatures of past pathogen exposure. On average, around 240,000 unique TCR beta nucleotide sequences were sequenced per donor among 398 genotyped donors of the cohort, with roughly 20% of those sequences being non-productive. In the later analysis, no new phenotypic data were used to find candidate immune exposures; instead, reliance was placed on TCR beta sequences and their occurrence across donors. HLA typing covered class I and class II loci at four-digit resolution.

CDR3 length: 16 amino acids, cysteine to phenylalanine. CDR3 DNA is the only sequence kept; it has 48 bases, read in frame from the first base. From a lookup of the germline V gene, CDR1 and CDR2 are SGHVS and FQNEAQ. V was cut back by 1 base and J by 6 bases, leaving a gap of 16 bases between them. Concerning this clone: Which antigen it targets is not known. Qualities for individual bases were not recorded, and no much larger clone is one base off.

In total, 666 healthy bone marrow donors made up the cohort. At the time of sampling, all cohort members were nominally healthy, though unrecorded immune exposures were likely present. Of the 670 or so cohort members, fewer than 300 had positive CMV serostatus and fewer than 450 had negative CMV serostatus, and CMV serostatus was not recorded for the donor. Every donor gave a peripheral blood sample, and the peripheral blood mononuclear cells from that sample were used for TCR beta sequencing. Genomic DNA was extracted from the blood cell samples with the Qiagen DNeasy Blood Extraction Kit. Overall study results and their limits: Most TCR sequences were seen in very few donors, while some public TCRs were found in many individuals. A further reported finding was that TCR beta sequences accurately predicted the HLA-A and HLA-B alleles for most subjects in the first cohort. A group of highly shared sequence variants was considered likely to be a technical artifact of the sequencing pipeline. A later analysis found that most CMV-associated TCR beta chains appeared HLA-restricted, with HLA associations seemingly driven largely by CMV exposure. A later analysis reported that several top co-occurrence clusters appeared linked to parvovirus B19, influenza, CMV and Epstein-Barr virus. In a later analysis, TCR association rates were found to vary across HLA loci, with the most associated TCRs seen for DRB1 alleles and the fewest for HLA-C alleles. At a false discovery rate of 0.05, a later analysis linked 15,000 to 20,000 TCR beta sequences to specific HLA alleles. In a later analysis, HLA-associated TCR beta chains showed more clonal expansion and lower generation probabilities than non-associated chains that were equally common. A total of about 180 TCR beta chains were listed by the study as associated with cytomegalovirus. The classifier was reported to diagnose cytomegalovirus status with high specificity and sensitivity in both the original cohort and the validation cohort. Compared with the roughly 600-donor mean, donors in an Asian-associated ancestry cluster had fewer N-insertions in productive TCRs, according to a later genetic analysis. The 87-base-pair reads could not distinguish some IMGT-functional V segments, including TRBV6-2 and TRBV6-3, so those segments were excluded. Correlated functional status among segregating V segments might be attributable to linkage disequilibrium, but an unknown experimental factor could not be ruled out. Because HLA typing was unavailable for some donors at each locus, only the typed subset was used in association tests. In a later genetic analysis, a missense DCLRE1C variant was associated with V-gene and J-gene trimming of TCR beta chains, and the association was replicated in an independent cohort. A few of the identified cytomegalovirus-associated TCR beta chains were confirmed in vitro to be specific for cytomegalovirus antigens. Immune exposure information for the cohort was limited to CMV serostatus. Strong co-occurrence of HLA alleles, especially DR and DQ, made assigning TCR associations to individual alleles difficult. Only TCR beta chains were sequenced in this cohort, and the absence of alpha or paired-chain data limited detectable features. The earlier analysis of approximately 590 of the donors excluded roughly 16 rarely observed V segments, including chromosome 9 orphons, because counts were too low. According to the authors, the approach could potentially be generalized to other disease states and immunological phenotypes. An earlier analysis of roughly 570 of the donors showed that most TCR beta V segments appeared in productive rearrangements either about 87% or about 30% of the time, which broadly matched IMGT annotations. The presence/absence analyses assumed that sequencing depth was roughly uniform across donors, and that assumption may not be true.

Libraries were prepared through the immunoSEQ multiplex PCR assay. The multiplex PCR relied on a mix of 60 forward primers for TCR Vbeta segments and 13 reverse primers for TCR Jbeta segments. A multiplex PCR assay on genomic DNA amplified the CDR3 region of rearranged TCR beta genes. Amplified TCR beta libraries were sequenced as 87-base-pair reads on the Illumina HiSeq System. On the study's bioinformatics: A later analysis tallied around 80 million unique TCR beta chains across the 650 to 750 repertoires, and about 10 million of those chains were shared by two or more donors. Raw reads were error-corrected and collapsed into unique sequences with a nearest-neighbor algorithm that merged closely related sequences to remove PCR and sequencing errors. CDR3 sequences were aligned to IMGT reference sequences to assign V, D and J gene segments. For a sequence to be retained, a match of at least six nucleotides was required to both a V gene segment and a J gene segment. A rearrangement was called productive if the CDR3 had no stop codons and remained in frame with V and J, and every other rearrangement was called non-productive. CDR3 was defined by IMGT convention, running from the second conserved V-encoded cysteine to the conserved J-encoded phenylalanine. The earlier analysis of some 580 of the donors excluded any sequence lacking an unambiguous match to a single V gene segment. In an earlier analysis of approximately 590 of the donors, V segments were called functional above 56.7% productive rearrangements and were called segregating when the between-donor standard deviation exceeded 5%. A statistical classification framework was developed to diagnose cytomegalovirus status using the catalog of TCR beta chain sequences. V and J gene assignment, in a later analysis, came from comparing TCR nucleotide sequences with IMGT/GENE-DB human TR gene sequences. The TCRdist pipeline was used in a later analysis to assign CDR3 sequences and most-parsimonious VDJ recombination scenarios. In a later analysis, each TCR beta chain was defined by its CDR3 amino acid sequence together with its V-gene family, and reads without a unique V-gene family were excluded. In a later analysis, fewer than 600 highly shared, low-generation-probability nucleotide sequences were removed to address suspected cross-contamination and a sequencing artifact. In a later analysis, a clonal expansion index for each public chain was calculated from normalized within-repertoire ranks of inferred template counts. Generation probabilities in a later analysis came from a VDJ recombination model fitted to out-of-frame rearrangements, and those results were checked against IGoR. In a later analysis, TCR-TCR, TCR-HLA and TCR-CMV co-occurrence was scored with hypergeometric tests, and a repertoire-size bias correction was applied to TCR pairs. False discovery rates were estimated in a later analysis by permuting HLA or CMV assignments 20 times. In a later analysis, co-occurring TCRs were grouped with DBSCAN, and TCRdist sequence similarity was added when clustering was performed within HLA-allele-positive subsets. For co-occurrence clustering, repertoires with fewer than 30,000 or more than 120,000 public chains were excluded, along with 4 to 6 repertoires with anomalous nucleotide sharing. TCRdb carries this immuneACCESS record with in-frame sequences only. Its versions omit some clonotypes, under half of them owing to an unresolved V gene in the studies checked, with the rest unexplained. V, J and clone size reflect that table, while D and trimming were determined from the DNA. This sample has roughly 120,000 clones in its table, and over 75% of those were observed once. The ten largest make up approximately 3.7% of the sample.

The TCR sequence derives from a human donor in good health. Recombination connected TRBV7-8 to TRBJ2-1, and possibly TRBD2, on 6 matching bases. The specimen was PBMCs. The CDR3 reads CASSLGGPRGGNEQFF. The DNA reads TGTGCCAGCAGCTTAGGGGGACCACGGGGAGGCAATGAGCAGTTCTTC.